Listed here is a single T cell receptor (beta chain). Its antigen is undetermined. This record comes from a study of CXCR3-negative and CXCR3-positive naive CD8 T cells. Broader study findings: Memory, not naive, CXCR3-negative and CXCR3-positive cells differed in TRBV-TRBJ usage. For memory CD8+ cells diversity was much lower, but both naive subsets had comparably high diversity. Relative to CXCR3-negative naive cells, CXCR3-positive naive cells had more hydrophobic TRB CDR3s.

The libraries of TRB cDNA were prepared using 5' RACE with UMI labels. After re-calling the 5' RACE reads, TCRdb lists one entry per CDR3 protein, DNA absent. The listing records around 50,000 distinct CDR3 sequences. CDR3 length equals 15 residues. The germline V gene encodes CDR1 SGHDN and CDR2 FVKESK. The sequenced sample consisted of naive CXCR3- CD8+ T cells from blood. Subset here: CD45RO-CCR7+CD27+CD95- naive CD8+ T cells lacking CXCR3 (TNR3-). The sequence was obtained from a human donor in good health. Some clones in this sample may be carry-over from other donors' samples. V is TRBV14 and J is TRBJ2-3. CDR3 sequence: CASSPSPVGADTQYF.